This T cell receptor (beta chain) was recovered during a study of blood T cell repertoires in COVID-19. In the study overall: Whether acute or convalescent, the COVID-19 samples came from the United States, Italy and Spain. Nucleic acid was either cDNA or gDNA, and it came from T cells, B-cell-depleted T cells, or PBMCs.

J lost 3 bases, V lost 1 base, and 2 bases had no gene match. The germline gives CDR1 SGHRS, CDR2 YFSETQ. The CDR3 consists of 15 residues. As processed by the authors: The assay estimated nucleated cells by amplifying reference gene primers. TCRdb's table, derived via immunoSEQ multiplex PCR, lists solely in-frame clones and lacks some. D and trimming were read from the DNA, whereas the V and J calls and clone size are those reported in that table. The table has a few hundred thousand clones, roughly 88% seen once. The source is a man at least 80 years old with acute or convalescent COVID-19. V usage is TRBV5-1 and J usage is TRBJ2-3; 10 nucleotides match TRBD2. The sequenced sample was peripheral blood. CDR3 amino acids: CASSLPAGGTDTQYF. The CDR3 coding sequence is TGCGCCAGCAGCTTGCCAGCGGGAGGGACAGATACGCAGTATTTT.